This T cell receptor (beta chain) is drawn from a study of molecular identifiers for immune sequencing clone quantification. Via MiXCR, TCRdb re-called the PCR reads, giving one row per CDR3 protein. The data contain about half a million distinct CDR3 sequences, over 20% of them singletons. CD8+CD4-CCR7+CD45RA+ sorting gave the naive CD8 T cells. Germline CDR1 is SGHVS and CDR2 is FNYEAQ. The CDR3 extends over 13 amino acids. Trimming cost V 1 base and J 1 base, with 4 bases left between them. This clonotype was seen many times. This receptor was identified in a human donor in good health. Some libraries in this study had Jurkat cell RNA spiked in. V is TRBV7-6 and J is TRBJ1-1; D is ambiguous. Sequenced input: naive CD8+ T cells from blood, with Jurkat cell RNA spiked in. The subset is: FACS-sorted CD8+CD4-CCR7+CD45RA+ naive T cells. For the CDR3, the DNA is TGTGCCAGCAGCTTAGAGGAGAACACTGAAGCTTTCTTT. This encodes CASSLEENTEAFF.